This T cell receptor beta chain is drawn from a study of blood T cell repertoires in COVID-19. This CDR3 is 15 amino acids long. Germline V CDR1 and CDR2: LNHNV, YYDKDF (reference sequence). Trimming pared 5 bases from V and 4 bases from J, leaving 17 bases between. Original handling: Counts of nucleated cells, estimated from reference gene primer amplification, were obtained. The method was immunoSEQ multiplex PCR; TCRdb's version includes in-frame clones alone and lacks a portion of them. The V and J calls and clone size are taken from that table; D and trimming were inferred from the DNA. The top ten hold roughly 2.9% of the sample, which has some 300,000 clones, around nine tenths seen once. Membership in each cohort depended on participant-reported clinical history.

This chain connects TRBV15 to TRBJ1-2, with D possibly being TRBD1 (6 bases). The receptor comes from a woman aged 50 to 60 who had been exposed to COVID-19. The sample consisted of PBMCs or T cells enriched from blood (not recorded which). The CDR3 here is CATSRTKQGGYGYTF. CDR3 nucleotide sequence: TGTGCCACCAGCCGAACGAAACAGGGCGGCTATGGCTACACCTTC.